This T cell receptor (beta chain) derives from a study of metastatic and nonmetastatic thyroid tumors. Germline V gene data show CDR1 as SSHAT and CDR2 as FNYEAQ (reference sequence). The CDR3 length is 13 residues. No treatment of any kind had been given to any patient before thyroid surgery. TCRdb reprocessed the PCR reads using MiXCR. Of 75,000 to 100,000 clones in the sample, roughly 13% were seen once. This clone was observed many times. One junction end disagrees with the germline gene, perhaps due to a read error. This sequence was found in a female donor with papillary thyroid cancer or a benign thyroid nodule (not recorded which). Some clones in this sample may be carry-over from other donors' samples. The chain carries TRBV7-7 and TRBJ1-1; the match to TRBD1 covers 7 bases. The sequenced sample was blood. The CDR3 nucleotides are TGTGCTAGCAGCTTACAGGGGATTGCTGAAGCTTTCTTT. Its protein is CASSLQGIAEAFF. The whole variable domain, filled in from reference TRBV7-7 and TRBJ1-1, reads GAGVSQSPRYKVTKRGQDVTLRCDPISSHATLYWYQQALGQGPEFLTYFNYEAQPDKSGLPSDRFSAERPEGSISTLTIQRTEQRDSAMYRCASSLQGIAEAFFGQGTRLTVV.